Each of the 26 T cell receptor beta chains below was sequenced from the same sample in a study of T-cell memory formation after mild COVID-19. One entry per CDR3 protein results from TCRdb running MiXCR on the 5' RACE reads. This sample yields 280,000 or so distinct CDR3 sequences, of which roughly 17% are seen a single time; 20% to 25% belongs to the top ten. The sample taken for sequencing was PBMCs or a T cell subset sorted from them (not recorded which). Receptors were obtained from a man aged 18 to 29 who had mild COVID-19 (a few samples of this study predate the infection). Cell type and time point are not known.

This clonotype was recorded a few times. The chain couples TRBV9 to TRBJ2-3; D is undetermined. The CDR3 runs 14 residues. The germline V and J ends were trimmed by 2 bases and 0 bases, with 7 bases remaining between them. CDR1 and CDR2 (germline): SGDLS, YYNGEE. CDR3 amino acids: CASSVDTSTDTQYF. The CDR3 nucleotides are TGTGCCAGCAGCGTCGATACTAGCACAGATACGCAGTATTTT.

This clonotype showed up just a few times. The V call is TRBV7-2, the J call TRBJ2-5; D gene uncertain. Per germline, CDR1 SGHTA and CDR2 FQGNSA. Trimming cost V 1 base and J 6 bases, with 15 bases left between them. This CDR3 is built from 15 residues. The CDR3 reads CASSLVLVASQTQYF. The CDR3 coding sequence is TGTGCCAGCAGCTTAGTCCTGGTGGCCAGCCAGACCCAGTACTTC.

V gene TRBV4-1 combines with J gene TRBJ2-7; D is perhaps TRBD1 or TRBD2 (5 bases each). The CDR3 contains 13 residues. From germline, CDR1 is MGHRA and CDR2 YSYEKL. The V gene lost 0 bases and the J gene lost 5 bases, with 8 bases spanning the gap. The CDR3 DNA reads as TGCGCCAGCAGCCAAGAGGGGCGGGACGAGCAGTACGTC. Amino acids: CASSQEGRDEQYV.

This clonotype was recorded at least ten times. The chain carries TRBV5-5 and TRBJ2-7; a possible D gene is TRBD1 (6 bases). This CDR3 is 13 amino acids long. Trimming shortened V by 4 bases and J by 6 bases, and 14 bases separated the two germline ends. Per germline, CDR1 SGHKS and CDR2 YYEKEE (reference sequence). CDR3 sequence reads: CASSPFEGVEQYV. For the CDR3, the DNA is TGTGCCAGCAGCCCGTTTGAGGGGGTCGAGCAGTACGTC.

The rearrangement uses TRBV7-2 and TRBJ2-2; no reliable D call. Trimming shortened V by 7 bases and J by 5 bases, and 11 bases separated the two germline ends. Germline V gene sequence: CDR1 SGHTA, CDR2 FQGNSA. The CDR3 has 13 amino acids. This CDR3 is CASTVTPTGELFF. In DNA, the CDR3 is TGTGCCAGCACCGTTACACCAACCGGGGAGCTGTTTTTT.

The chain links TRBV6-5 to TRBJ2-7, with TRBD1 matching 8 bases. The CDR3 length is 15 residues. CDR1 and CDR2 (germline): MNHEY, SVGAGI. V shed 5 bases, J shed 2 bases, and the junction held 8 bases outside the gene matches. Here the CDR3 DNA reads TGTGCCAGCAGTAAGTACGGACAGGGTGCCTACGAGCAGTACTTC. This translates into CASSKYGQGAYEQYF.

This clonotype was seen more than once but under ten times. V usage is TRBV20-1 and J usage is TRBJ1-4; D possibly corresponds to TRBD1 (6 bases). V lost 5 bases and J lost 7, with 14 bases in between. The CDR3 is made up of 13 amino acids. Germline CDR1 reads DFQATT; CDR2 reads SNEGSKA (reference sequence). CDR3 nucleotides: TGCAGTGCTTACAGCCCAGGGGCTGAAAAACTGTTTTTT. As protein: CSAYSPGAEKLFF.

This clonotype has at least ten counts. The rearrangement uses TRBV9 and TRBJ2-1; 7 nucleotides agree with TRBD2. Germline values: CDR1 SGDLS, CDR2 YYNGEE. Trimming at V came to 0 bases and at J to 7 bases, leaving 4 bases not matched to a gene. CDR3 length: 14 residues. The CDR3 protein is CASSVAGGPNEQFF. CDR3 nucleotides: TGTGCCAGCAGCGTAGCGGGGGGTCCGAATGAGCAGTTCTTC.

The chain employs TRBV6-5 and TRBJ1-3, with D possibly TRBD1 on 5 matching bases. Germline CDR1 reads MNHEY; CDR2 reads SVGAGI. The CDR3 spans 15 residues. V lost 2 bases, J lost 0 bases, and 8 bases lay in between. The CDR3 reads CASSYQGTSGNTIYF. The DNA of the CDR3 is TGTGCCAGCAGTTACCAGGGCACCTCTGGAAACACCATATATTTT.

The chain uses TRBV7-2 and TRBJ2-5, with 9 bases matching TRBD2. Trimming cost V 5 bases and J 2 bases; bases outside gene matches: 6. The CDR3 runs 15 residues. CDR1 is SGHTA, CDR2 FQGNSA, per germline. CDR3 coding DNA: TGTGCCAGCAGCAACCCTGCGGGGGGGCAAGAGACCCAGTACTTC. Its translation: CASSNPAGGQETQYF.

The chain carries TRBV6-6 and TRBJ2-7; D may be TRBD1 or TRBD2 (5 bases each). CDR1 MNHNY and CDR2 SVGAGI come from the germline V gene (reference sequence). Trimming removed 2 bases from V and 4 bases from J, with 12 bases in between. This CDR3 has 14 amino acids. CDR3 region: CASSYGTGWYEQYV. The CDR3 nucleotides read TGTGCCAGCAGTTACGGGACGGGGTGGTACGAGCAGTACGTC.

This clonotype was observed a few times. The chain is built from TRBV29-1 and TRBJ2-5; TRBD1 aligns across 11 bases. Germline V lookup: CDR1 SQVTM, CDR2 ANQGSEA. The length of the CDR3 is 14 residues. After removal of 6 bases from V and 4 bases from J, the junction contained 7 bases not matched to a gene. The chain's CDR3 is CSVTGTGGRETQYF. Written as DNA, the CDR3 is TGCAGCGTAACCGGGACAGGGGGACGAGAGACCCAGTACTTC. The variable domain in full, completed from reference TRBV29-1 and TRBJ2-5, reads SAVISQKPSRDICQRGTSLTIQCQVDSQVTMMFWYRQQPGQSLTLIATANQGSEATYESGFVIDKFPISRPNLTFSTLTVSNMSPEDSSIYLCSVTGTGGRETQYFGPGTRLLVL.

This clonotype was recorded at least ten times. The rearrangement joins TRBV3-1 to TRBJ2-5, with a weak D call TRBD2 (5 bases). Germline V gene data show CDR1 as LGHDT and CDR2 as YNNKEL (reference sequence). The CDR3 covers 14 residues. The V gene lost 0 bases and the J gene lost 6 bases, with 11 bases spanning the gap. The CDR3: CASSQDGRGKTQYF. CDR3 sequence (DNA): TGTGCCAGCAGCCAAGATGGGAGAGGAAAGACCCAGTACTTC.

The chain carries TRBV6-2 or TRBV6-3 and TRBJ1-1; TRBD1 matches at 7 bases. Germline V gene data show CDR1 as MNHEY and CDR2 as SVGEGT. The CDR3 extends over 14 amino acids. The V gene end was trimmed by 2 bases and the J gene end by 8 bases; junction bases not matched to a gene: 8. DNA of the CDR3: TGTGCCAGCAGTTACGGGGCAGGGGGACAAGAAGCTTTCTTT. Translating it yields CASSYGAGGQEAFF.

This clonotype was observed a handful of times. The rearrangement joins TRBV27 to TRBJ1-3; D unclear. CDR1 is MNHEY, CDR2 SMNVEV, per germline (reference sequence). There are 16 residues in the CDR3. The ends were cut back, 5 bases at V and 0 bases at J, with 14 bases in the middle. In DNA form, the CDR3 reads TGTGCCAGCAGTCCGCTGACACGCCGCTCTGGAAACACCATATATTTT. This sequence encodes CASSPLTRRSGNTIYF.

This clonotype was seen many times. The chain recombines TRBV12-3 or TRBV12-4 with TRBJ2-6; no definite D call. This CDR3 contains 15 residues. V was shortened by 4 bases and J by 0 bases, with 7 bases between the two germline ends. CDR3 bases: TGTGCCAGCAGTTGGGTGCCCTCTGGGGCCAACGTCCTGACTTTC. This translates into CASSWVPSGANVLTF.

The chain uses TRBV9 and TRBJ2-5; D is unclear. The germline CDR1 and CDR2 sequences are SGDLS and YYNGEE. CDR3 length equals 14 residues. Trimming cost V 0 bases and J 6 bases, with 12 bases left between them. CDR3 residues: CASSVGTREKTQYF. CDR3 nucleotides: TGTGCCAGCAGCGTAGGAACCCGTGAAAAGACCCAGTACTTC. Using reference TRBV9 and TRBJ2-5 for the parts outside the CDR3, the full variable domain is DSGVTQTPKHLITATGQRVTLRCSPRSGDLSVYWYQQSLDQGLQFLIQYYNGEERAKGNILERFSAQQFPDLHSELNLSSLELGDSALYFCASSVGTREKTQYFGPGTRLLVL.

This clonotype was picked up a small number of times. The chain has TRBV12-5 and TRBJ1-2, with D possibly matching TRBD1 (6 bases). Germline CDR1 reads LGHNT; CDR2 reads FRNRAP. V lost 3 bases and J lost 7, with 9 bases in between. This CDR3 spans 12 amino acids. The CDR3 region has the DNA TGTGCTAGTGGTTTAGGGGGACTTGGCTACACCTTC. Encoded protein: CASGLGGLGYTF.

This chain joins TRBV4-1 and TRBJ2-7, with a weak D call TRBD1 (6 bases). The V end was cut by 1 base, the J end by 6 bases, with 16 bases between. From germline, CDR1 is MGHRA and CDR2 YSYEKL. This CDR3 region has 15 residues. CDR3 nucleotide sequence: TGCGCCAGCAGCCAAGTGGGGGCGGGTAGGGTCGAGCAGTACGTC. It is translated as CASSQVGAGRVEQYV.

This clonotype was observed a few times. This chain connects TRBV12-3 or TRBV12-4 to TRBJ1-3; 8 bases match TRBD1. With V trimmed by 1 base and J by 4 bases, 0 bases remained unmatched. The CDR3 spans 14 residues. The CDR3 DNA follows: TGTGCCAGCAGTTTAGGACAGGGGGGAAACACCATATATTTT. It translates to CASSLGQGGNTIYF.

This clonotype was detected many times. This sequence joins TRBV10-3 and TRBJ2-5; 8 positions match TRBD1. The CDR3 sequence is 15 residues long. V was clipped by 8 bases and J by 5 bases; unmatched bases: 13. Looked up from germline, CDR1 is ENHRY and CDR2 is SYGVKD. In DNA, the CDR3 is TGTGCCATCCAGCAGGGACAGGCTGGTTTGGAGACCCAGTACTTC. As protein: CAIQQGQAGLETQYF.

In DNA, the CDR3 is TGCGCCAGCAGCCAAGAATCCTCGGGTAGTAGTGGCTACACCTTC. This encodes CASSQESSGSSGYTF. This chain connects TRBV4-3 to TRBJ1-2; D unresolved. V was pared by 0 bases and J by 7 bases, with 15 bases between. Per the germline V gene, CDR1 is LGHNA and CDR2 is YSLEER. The CDR3 sequence is 15 residues long.

This clonotype was seen only a few times. In DNA, the CDR3 is TGTGCCAGCTCACCCCTGACCGGGACTAGCGGGGATAAGTACTTC. It translates to CASSPLTGTSGDKYF. This sequence joins TRBV18 and TRBJ2-7; the match to TRBD2 covers 13 bases. CDR1 KGHSH and CDR2 LQKENI come from the germline V gene. CDR3 length: 15 residues. J lost 11 bases, V lost 3 bases, and 10 bases had no gene match.

This clonotype was observed a few times. The rearrangement joins TRBV12-3 or TRBV12-4 to TRBJ2-2; possible D gene TRBD1, 6 bases. Trimming shortened V by 7 bases and J by 5 bases, and 17 bases separated the two germline ends. The CDR3 totals 15 residues. CDR3 sequence reads: CASTERGQLTGELFF. The DNA of the CDR3 is TGTGCCAGCACCGAGAGGGGACAACTTACCGGGGAGCTGTTTTTT.

This clonotype was recorded at least ten times. This rearrangement joins TRBV9 to TRBJ2-2; maybe TRBD1 (6 bases). Between the trimmed V and J ends, which lost 3 bases and 3 bases, there was a span of 12 bases. There are 15 residues in the CDR3. CDR1 SGDLS and CDR2 YYNGEE come from the germline V gene. The CDR3 region is CASSAQGPYTGELFF. In DNA, the CDR3 is TGTGCCAGCAGCGCCCAGGGGCCCTACACCGGGGAGCTGTTTTTT.

There are a few counts of this clonotype. CDR3 in amino acids: CASSQRTSGGQETQYF. The CDR3 DNA sequence: TGCGCCAGCAGCCAACGGACTAGCGGGGGACAAGAGACCCAGTACTTC. V usage is TRBV4-1 and J usage is TRBJ2-5, with 13 bases identical to TRBD2. V was clipped by 2 bases and J by 2 bases; unmatched bases: 2. The germline CDR1 and CDR2 sequences are MGHRA and YSYEKL. CDR3 length equals 16 residues.